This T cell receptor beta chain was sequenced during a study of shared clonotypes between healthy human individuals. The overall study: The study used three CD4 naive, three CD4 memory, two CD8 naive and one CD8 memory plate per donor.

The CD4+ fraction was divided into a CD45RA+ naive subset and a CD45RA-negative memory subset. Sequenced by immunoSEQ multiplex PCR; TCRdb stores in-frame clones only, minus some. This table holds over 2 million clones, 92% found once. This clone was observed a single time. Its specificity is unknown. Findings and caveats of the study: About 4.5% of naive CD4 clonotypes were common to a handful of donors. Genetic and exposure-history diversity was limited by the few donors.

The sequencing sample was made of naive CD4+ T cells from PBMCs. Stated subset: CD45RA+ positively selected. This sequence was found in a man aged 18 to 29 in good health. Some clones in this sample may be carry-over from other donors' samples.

The CDR3: CAIRLGPASTDTQYF. The CDR3, as DNA: TGTGCCATTCGCCTTGGGCCCGCTAGCACAGATACGCAGTATTTT. The chain joins TRBV10-3 to TRBJ2-3; no definite D call. Trimming shortened V by 9 bases and J by 0 bases, and 16 bases separated the two germline ends. This CDR3 is built from 15 residues. The germline V gene has CDR1 ENHRY and CDR2 SYGVKD.